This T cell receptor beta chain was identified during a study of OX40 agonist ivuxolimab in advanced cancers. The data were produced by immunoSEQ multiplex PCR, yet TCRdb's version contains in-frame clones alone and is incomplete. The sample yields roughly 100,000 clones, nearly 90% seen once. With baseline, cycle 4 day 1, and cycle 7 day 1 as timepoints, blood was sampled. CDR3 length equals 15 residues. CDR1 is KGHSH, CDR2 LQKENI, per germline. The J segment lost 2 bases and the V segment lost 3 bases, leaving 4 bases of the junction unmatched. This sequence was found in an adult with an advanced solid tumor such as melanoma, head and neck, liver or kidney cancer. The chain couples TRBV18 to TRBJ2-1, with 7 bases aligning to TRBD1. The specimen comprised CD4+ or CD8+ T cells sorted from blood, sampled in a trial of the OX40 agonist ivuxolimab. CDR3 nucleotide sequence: TGTGCCAGCTCACCTGGACAGGCTACCTACAATGAGCAGTTCTTC. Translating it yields CASSPGQATYNEQFF.